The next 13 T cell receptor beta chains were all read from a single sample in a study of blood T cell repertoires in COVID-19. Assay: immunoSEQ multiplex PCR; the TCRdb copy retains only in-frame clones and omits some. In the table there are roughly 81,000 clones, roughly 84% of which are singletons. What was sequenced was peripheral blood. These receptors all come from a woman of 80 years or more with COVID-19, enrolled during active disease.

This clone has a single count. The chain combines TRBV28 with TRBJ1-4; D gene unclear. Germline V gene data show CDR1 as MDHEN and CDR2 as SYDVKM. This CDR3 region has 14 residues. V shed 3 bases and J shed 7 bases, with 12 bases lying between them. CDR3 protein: CASSFLTYSEKLFF. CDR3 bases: TGTGCCAGCAGTTTTCTAACTTACAGTGAAAAACTGTTTTTT.

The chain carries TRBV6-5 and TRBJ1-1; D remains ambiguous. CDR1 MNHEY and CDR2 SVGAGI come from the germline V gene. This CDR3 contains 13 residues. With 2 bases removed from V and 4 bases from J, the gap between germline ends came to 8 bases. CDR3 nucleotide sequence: TGTGCCAGCAGTTACGGCGGGTCCACTGAAGCTTTCTTT. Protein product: CASSYGGSTEAFF.

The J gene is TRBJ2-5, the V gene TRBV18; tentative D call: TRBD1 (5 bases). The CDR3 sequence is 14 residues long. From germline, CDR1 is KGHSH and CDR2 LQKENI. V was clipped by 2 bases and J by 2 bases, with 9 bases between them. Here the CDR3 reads CASSPFRDQETQYF. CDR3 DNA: TGTGCCAGCTCACCATTCAGGGATCAAGAGACCCAGTACTTC.

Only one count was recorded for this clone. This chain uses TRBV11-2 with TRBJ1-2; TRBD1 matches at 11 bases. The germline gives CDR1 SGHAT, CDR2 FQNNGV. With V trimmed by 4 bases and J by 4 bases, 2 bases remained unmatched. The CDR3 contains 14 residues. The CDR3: CASSSGTGGYGYTF. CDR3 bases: TGTGCCAGCAGCTCCGGGACAGGGGGCTATGGCTACACCTTC. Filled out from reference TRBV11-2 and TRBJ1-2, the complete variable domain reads EAGVAQSPRYKIIEKRQSVAFWCNPISGHATLYWYQQILGQGPKLLIQFQNNGVVDDSQLPKDRFSAERLKGVDSTLKIQPAKLEDSAVYLCASSSGTGGYGYTFGSGTRLTVV.

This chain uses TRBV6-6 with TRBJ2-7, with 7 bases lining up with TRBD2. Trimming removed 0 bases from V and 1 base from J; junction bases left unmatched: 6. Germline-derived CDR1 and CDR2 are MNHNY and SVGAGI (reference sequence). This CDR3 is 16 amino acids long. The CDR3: CASSYSRGGRSYEQYF. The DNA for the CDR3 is TGTGCCAGCAGTTACTCGCGGGGAGGGAGGTCCTACGAGCAGTACTTC.

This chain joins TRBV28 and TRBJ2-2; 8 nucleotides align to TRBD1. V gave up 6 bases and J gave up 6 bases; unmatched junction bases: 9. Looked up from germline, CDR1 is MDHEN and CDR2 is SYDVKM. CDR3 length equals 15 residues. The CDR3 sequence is CASRSAGGRSGELFF. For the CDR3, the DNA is TGTGCCAGCAGATCGGCAGGGGGCCGGTCCGGGGAGCTGTTTTTT. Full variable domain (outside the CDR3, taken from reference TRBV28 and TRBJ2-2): DVKVTQSSRYLVKRTGEKVFLECVQDMDHENMFWYRQDPGLGLRLIYFSYDVKMKEKGDIPEGYSVSREKKERFSLILESASTNQTSMYLCASRSAGGRSGELFFGEGSRLTVL.

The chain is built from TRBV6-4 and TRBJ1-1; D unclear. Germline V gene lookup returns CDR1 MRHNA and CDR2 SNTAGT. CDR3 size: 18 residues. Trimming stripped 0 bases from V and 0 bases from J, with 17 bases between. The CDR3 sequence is CASSDSMKRSRMNTEAFF. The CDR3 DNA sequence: TGTGCCAGCAGTGACTCAATGAAACGGTCCCGAATGAACACTGAAGCTTTCTTT.

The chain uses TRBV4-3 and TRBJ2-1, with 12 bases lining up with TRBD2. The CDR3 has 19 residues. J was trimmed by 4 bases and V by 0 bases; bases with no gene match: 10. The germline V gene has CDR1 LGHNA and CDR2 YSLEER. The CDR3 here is CASSQEGRTSGAAYNEQFF. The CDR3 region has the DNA TGCGCCAGCAGCCAAGAGGGGAGGACTAGCGGGGCCGCGTACAATGAGCAGTTCTTC.

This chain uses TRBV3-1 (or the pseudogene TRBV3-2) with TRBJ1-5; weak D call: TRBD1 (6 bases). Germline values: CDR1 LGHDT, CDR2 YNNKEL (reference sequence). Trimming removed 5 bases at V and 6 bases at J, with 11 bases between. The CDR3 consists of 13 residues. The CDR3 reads CASSVQGTQPQHF. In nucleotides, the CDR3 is TGTGCCAGCAGCGTACAGGGTACTCAGCCCCAGCATTTT.

The CDR3: CASSTSRRDTGELFF. The DNA of the CDR3 is TGTGCCAGCAGCACAAGCCGTCGGGACACCGGGGAGCTGTTTTTT. The J gene is TRBJ2-2, the V gene TRBV3-1 (or the pseudogene TRBV3-2); D unclear. The V end lost 5 bases, the J end lost 3 bases, and 13 bases lay between the germline ends. Germline loops: CDR1 LGHDT, CDR2 YNNKEL (reference sequence). The CDR3 runs to 15 residues.

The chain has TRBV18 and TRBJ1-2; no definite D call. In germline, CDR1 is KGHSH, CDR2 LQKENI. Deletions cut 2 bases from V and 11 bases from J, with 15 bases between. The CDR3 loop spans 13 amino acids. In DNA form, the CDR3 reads TGTGCCAGCTCACCAGAGTTCTCCGAGAGGTACACCTTC. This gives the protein CASSPEFSERYTF. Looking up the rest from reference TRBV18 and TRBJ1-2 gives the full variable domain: NAGVMQNPRHLVRRRGQEARLRCSPMKGHSHVYWYRQLPEEGLKFMVYLQKENIIDESGMPKERFSAEFPKEGPSILRIQQVVRGDSAAYFCASSPEFSERYTFGSGTRLTVV.

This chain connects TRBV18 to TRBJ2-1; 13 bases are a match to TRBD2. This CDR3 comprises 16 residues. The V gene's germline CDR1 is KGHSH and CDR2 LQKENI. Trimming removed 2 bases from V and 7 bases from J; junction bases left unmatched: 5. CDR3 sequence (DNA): TGTGCCAGCTCACCAAGGACTAGCGGGGGTCAGAATGAGCAGTTCTTC. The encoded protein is CASSPRTSGGQNEQFF.

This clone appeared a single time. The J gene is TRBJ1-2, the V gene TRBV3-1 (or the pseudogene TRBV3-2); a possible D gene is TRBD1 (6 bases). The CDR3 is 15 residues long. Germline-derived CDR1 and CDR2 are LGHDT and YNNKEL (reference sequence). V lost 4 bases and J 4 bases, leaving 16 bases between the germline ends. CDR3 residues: CASSRLGGLGYGYTF. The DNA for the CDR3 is TGTGCCAGCAGCCGTCTGGGGGGGCTCGGCTATGGCTACACCTTC.